This T cell receptor beta chain was captured by sequencing in a study of blood T cell repertoires in COVID-19. Looking at the study overall: Samples of COVID-19 (acute and convalescent) were obtained from the United States, Italy and Spain.

Repertoires were generated with immunoSEQ multiplex PCR, while TCRdb's copy carries only in-frame clones and drops some. This table has approximately 240,000 clones, over 75% appearing once. From germline, CDR1 is LNHDA and CDR2 SQIVND (reference sequence). The CDR3 contains 18 residues. J gave up 3 bases and V 0 bases, and 7 bases lay outside the gene matches. Regarding this clone: The sample holds other DNA sequences that translate to the same CDR3.

This chain uses TRBV19 with TRBJ1-5; 11 positions match TRBD1. The sequence came from a woman aged 40 to 50 who had recovered from COVID-19. Input material: peripheral blood. The CDR3 spells CASSIDRDRGYLNQPQHF. CDR3 nucleotide sequence: TGTGCCAGTAGTATAGATCGGGACAGGGGGTACCTCAATCAGCCCCAGCATTTT.